These 8 T cell receptor beta chains came from one sample sequenced in a study of blood T cells in healthy people across ages. A second PCR of about 7 to 12 cycles used a sample-barcoded 5' primer and a J-beta primer mix. TCRdb independently ran MiXCR on the 5' RACE reads; one entry per CDR3 protein. This table has over 1,500,000 distinct CDR3 sequences, roughly 52% appearing once. The sample comprised blood. The receptors were gathered from a middle-aged woman in good health.

Only a few counts were recorded for this clonotype. The rearrangement uses TRBV6-2 or TRBV6-3 and TRBJ1-2; unclear D gene. The CDR3 is 16 residues long. Germline loops: CDR1 MNHEY, CDR2 SVGEGT. Trimming took off 0 bases at V and 4 bases at J, with 15 bases between the two ends. This CDR3 is CASSYSIPAARYGYTF. The DNA of the CDR3 is TGTGCCAGCAGTTACTCGATCCCGGCAGCCCGCTATGGCTACACCTTC.

This clonotype appeared a few times. The chain is built from TRBV6-2 or TRBV6-3 and TRBJ2-7, with D perhaps matching TRBD2 (5 bases). The CDR3 contains 11 residues. Trimming cost V 3 bases and J 7 bases, with 7 bases left between them. Germline V gives CDR1 MNHEY, CDR2 SVGEGT. The CDR3 here is CASSYGREQYF. Written as DNA, the CDR3 is TGTGCCAGCAGTTATGGGAGAGAGCAGTACTTC.

This clonotype was seen a single time. CDR3 residues: CASSSGTWGPLRGGYTF. For the CDR3, the DNA is TGCGCCAGCAGCTCGGGGACCTGGGGGCCTTTAAGGGGTGGCTACACCTTC. This rearrangement joins TRBV5-1 to TRBJ1-2, with a possible D match to TRBD1 (6 bases). This CDR3 comprises 17 residues. The ends were cut back, 3 bases at V and 7 bases at J, with 25 bases in the middle. The germline V gene encodes CDR1 SGHRS and CDR2 YFSETQ. The full variable domain, completed using reference TRBV5-1 and TRBJ1-2, is KAGVTQTPRYLIKTRGQQVTLSCSPISGHRSVSWYQQTPGQGLQFLFEYFSETQRNKGNFPGRFSGRQFSNSRSEMNVSTLELGDSALYLCASSSGTWGPLRGGYTFGSGTRLTVV.

The rearrangement joins TRBV20-1 to TRBJ2-1, with D possibly TRBD2 on 6 matching bases. This CDR3 spans 15 amino acids. V lost 2 bases and J lost 0, with 11 bases in between. Germline V gives CDR1 DFQATT, CDR2 SNEGSKA (reference sequence). The CDR3 region has the DNA TGCAGTGCTAGATTGGAGGGTGGCTCCTACAATGAGCAGTTCTTC. Its protein is CSARLEGGSYNEQFF.

This clonotype was observed a single time. V and J are TRBV28 and TRBJ2-5; possible D gene TRBD2, 5 bases. The CDR3 sequence is 14 residues long. V was cut by 4 bases and J by 2 bases, with 11 bases left in between. CDR1 is MDHEN, CDR2 SYDVKM, per germline. CDR3 residues: CASSSPREQETQYF. The CDR3 nucleotides are TGTGCCAGCAGTTCACCTAGGGAGCAAGAGACCCAGTACTTC.

The chain employs TRBV11-2 and TRBJ2-5, with D unresolved. CDR1 is SGHAT, CDR2 FQNNGV, per germline. The CDR3 is made up of 16 amino acids. V gave up 1 base and J gave up 1 base, with 13 bases separating them. CDR3 loop: CASSLGGNLPQETQYF. CDR3 sequence (DNA): TGTGCCAGCAGCTTAGGGGGTAATCTGCCCCAAGAGACCCAGTACTTC. Full variable domain (outside the CDR3, taken from reference TRBV11-2 and TRBJ2-5): EAGVAQSPRYKIIEKRQSVAFWCNPISGHATLYWYQQILGQGPKLLIQFQNNGVVDDSQLPKDRFSAERLKGVDSTLKIQPAKLEDSAVYLCASSLGGNLPQETQYFGPGTRLLVL.

This clonotype was detected only a few times. The chain combines TRBV7-9 with TRBJ2-7; 7 nucleotides align to TRBD1. Germline loops: CDR1 SEHNR, CDR2 FQNEAQ (reference sequence). J lost 5 bases, V lost 1 base, and 8 bases had no gene match. The CDR3 has 15 residues. DNA of the CDR3: TGTGCCAGCAGCTTAGGCAGACAGGGCCCTAACGAGCAGTACTTC. Translating it yields CASSLGRQGPNEQYF.

This clonotype was detected only a few times. In nucleotides, the CDR3 is TGCGCCAGCAGCCAGGAACTAGCGACACCCTACAATGAGCAGTTCTTC. This encodes CASSQELATPYNEQFF. This rearrangement joins TRBV4-3 to TRBJ2-1; 7 bases match TRBD2. Trimming removed 3 bases from V and 2 bases from J; junction bases left unmatched: 7. Germline-derived CDR1 and CDR2 are LGHNA and YSLEER. The CDR3 covers 16 residues.